One and the same sample provided the 14 T cell receptor beta chains below, sequenced in a study of T-cell reconstitution after alpha-beta-depleted transplantation in children. Unique molecular identifiers were built into the TCRbeta library. TCRdb processed the PCR reads anew with MiXCR; each CDR3 protein has one entry. The table has some 520,000 distinct CDR3 sequences, 30% to 35% seen once. The sequencing used PBMCs from the stem cell graft donor, collected from the stem cell graft. Receptors originate from a human donor who donated a stem cell graft to a child with aplastic anemia.

This clonotype was counted once. The J gene is TRBJ2-1, the V gene TRBV7-2, with D possibly TRBD2 on 6 matching bases. CDR1 is SGHTA, CDR2 FQGNSA, per germline. This CDR3 comprises 13 residues. Trimming left V 3 bases short and J 9 bases short, with 12 bases between. CDR3 nucleotide sequence: TGTGCCAGCAGCTTCGGGGGTGCAGGTGAGCAGTTCTTC. Amino acids: CASSFGGAGEQFF.

The V gene is TRBV20-1, the J gene TRBJ2-1, with 9 bases that match TRBD2. This CDR3 has 14 amino acids. Looked up from germline, CDR1 is DFQATT and CDR2 is SNEGSKA (reference sequence). Trimming took 5 bases from V and 10 from J; bases not matched to a gene: 12. The CDR3: CSAHRTSATGEQFF. The CDR3, as DNA: TGCAGTGCTCATAGGACTAGCGCTACGGGGGAGCAGTTCTTC.

The chain carries TRBV24-1 and TRBJ2-3; D is undetermined. This CDR3 contains 12 residues. V was shortened by 5 bases and J by 2 bases, with 4 bases between the two germline ends. CDR1 is KGHDR, CDR2 SFDVKD, per germline. DNA of the CDR3: TGTGCCACCAGTGCGTACACAGATACGCAGTATTTT. Protein product: CATSAYTDTQYF.

The rearrangement links TRBV5-5 to TRBJ1-2; no definite D call. V lost 3 bases to trimming and J lost 3 bases, with 18 bases between them. CDR3 length: 16 residues. Germline CDR1 is SGHKS and CDR2 is YYEKEE (reference sequence). CDR3 DNA sequence: TGTGCCAGCAGCTCCCAAATCAGCGACAAATACTATGGCTACACCTTC. Protein sequence: CASSSQISDKYYGYTF.

The chain links TRBV10-3 to TRBJ2-3; no firm D call. The V gene lost 0 bases and the J gene lost 4 bases, with 14 bases spanning the gap. The V gene's germline CDR1 is ENHRY and CDR2 SYGVKD. CDR3 length: 16 amino acids. This CDR3 reads CAISESARSAADTQYF. The CDR3 bases are TGTGCCATCAGTGAGTCGGCTCGGAGCGCGGCAGATACGCAGTATTTT.

In this sample, this clonotype turned up a few times. V gene TRBV19 combines with J gene TRBJ1-1; no clear D gene. The germline V and J ends were trimmed by 7 bases and 3 bases, with 6 bases remaining between them. In germline, CDR1 is LNHDA, CDR2 SQIVND (reference sequence). The CDR3 runs to 11 residues. The chain's CDR3 is CASTGDTEAFF. CDR3 bases: TGTGCCAGTACCGGAGACACTGAAGCTTTCTTT.

This clonotype was seen only a few times. The J gene is TRBJ2-1, the V gene TRBV29-1; 16 bases fit TRBD2. J gave up 0 bases and V 3 bases, and 2 bases lay outside the gene matches. The CDR3 spans 17 residues. Per the germline V gene, CDR1 is SQVTM and CDR2 is ANQGSEA. The chain's CDR3 is CSVEGLAGGPSYNEQFF. CDR3 DNA: TGCAGCGTTGAGGGACTAGCGGGAGGGCCCTCCTACAATGAGCAGTTCTTC.

This clonotype was picked up a small number of times. CDR3 nucleotide sequence: TGTGCCAGCGGACAGGGCCGCACTGAAGCTTTCTTT. This sequence encodes CASGQGRTEAFF. The chain couples TRBV2 to TRBJ1-1, with TRBD1 matching over 8 bases. This CDR3 region has 12 residues. In germline, CDR1 is SNHLY, CDR2 FYNNEI. J gave up 4 bases and V 8 bases, and 3 bases lay outside the gene matches.

This clonotype came up a few times. The chain links TRBV6-1 to TRBJ2-2; 9 bases are a match to TRBD2. The CDR3 has 15 amino acids. Germline CDR1 is MNHNS and CDR2 is SASEGT. With 7 bases clipped from V and 3 bases from J, the junction kept 6 bases outside the gene matches. The CDR3 bases are TGTGCCAGCACTCTAGCGGGATCCTACACCGGGGAGCTGTTTTTT. Amino acids: CASTLAGSYTGELFF.

This chain uses TRBV12-3 or TRBV12-4 with TRBJ2-5; D tentatively reads TRBD1 or TRBD2 (5 bases each). The CDR3 sequence is 15 residues long. V lost 5 bases and J lost 5, with 18 bases in between. The CDR3 DNA is TGTGCCAGCAGTCCCCCTCGTGGGGGATTGGAGACCCAGTACTTC. Residues: CASSPPRGGLETQYF.

V and J are TRBV5-1 and TRBJ1-5, with D unresolved. This CDR3 has 15 residues. Trimming left V 5 bases short and J 2 bases short, with 14 bases between. CDR1 is SGHRS, CDR2 YFSETQ, per germline. The CDR3 reads CASRLGIRGNQPQHF. CDR3 sequence (DNA): TGCGCCAGCAGATTAGGAATTAGGGGCAATCAGCCCCAGCATTTT.

This sequence joins TRBV7-2 and TRBJ2-2; D call uncertain. This CDR3 is built from 16 residues. V was clipped by 5 bases and J by 2 bases, with 15 bases between them. CDR1 is SGHTA, CDR2 FQGNSA, per germline. Here the CDR3 DNA reads TGTGCCAGCAGCCATCAGGCCAGGACCAACACCGGGGAGCTGTTTTTT. Its protein is CASSHQARTNTGELFF.

The rearrangement uses TRBV7-9 and TRBJ1-5; TRBD1 matches at 8 bases. CDR1 and CDR2 (germline): SEHNR, FQNEAQ (reference sequence). Trimming took 4 bases from V and 6 from J; bases not matched to a gene: 11. There are 16 residues in the CDR3. The DNA of the CDR3 is TGTGCCAGCAGCTCAACCGGGACAGGCCCCACTCAGCCCCAGCATTTT. It encodes CASSSTGTGPTQPQHF. Based on the CDR3 plus reference TRBV7-9 and TRBJ1-5, the full variable domain is DTGVSQNPRHKITKRGQNVTFRCDPISEHNRLYWYRQTLGQGPEFLTYFQNEAQLEKSRLLSDRFSAERPKGSFSTLEIQRTEQGDSAMYLCASSSTGTGPTQPQHFGDGTRLSIL.

This clonotype was found a few times. This chain connects TRBV18 to TRBJ1-6; 8 positions match TRBD1. V shed 3 bases, J shed 10 bases, and the junction held 11 bases outside the gene matches. The germline V gene encodes CDR1 KGHSH and CDR2 LQKENI. The CDR3 consists of 16 residues. The CDR3: CASSPGSTGVKSPLHF. CDR3 coding DNA: TGTGCCAGCTCACCCGGATCGACAGGGGTAAAATCACCCCTCCACTTT.